This T cell receptor beta chain stems from a study of T cell responses to AZD1222 COVID-19 vaccine. Findings of the study overall: The donor group comprised mostly white British people and more females; the analysis possibly underestimated clonal diversity. The study identified only a handful of AZD1222 recipients as seropositive at baseline.

In the case of this clone: Its antigen is undetermined.

The repertoire was sequenced with immunoSEQ multiplex PCR; TCRdb's copy has only in-frame clones and lacks some. The sample includes roughly 120,000 clones, approximately 85% of them seen just once. Trimming took 3 bases from V and 4 from J; bases not matched to a gene: 5. Germline CDR1 SGHRS, CDR2 YFSETQ. CDR3 length: 14 residues. The sample was peripheral blood, taken on day 0 of AZD1222 vaccination. The rearrangement uses TRBV5-1 and TRBJ2-7; 9 bases match TRBD1. The sequence was collected from an adult in good health. DNA for the CDR3: TGCGCCAGCAGCTGGCAGGGACAGGGTTACGAGCAGTACTTC. Translating it yields CASSWQGQGYEQYF.